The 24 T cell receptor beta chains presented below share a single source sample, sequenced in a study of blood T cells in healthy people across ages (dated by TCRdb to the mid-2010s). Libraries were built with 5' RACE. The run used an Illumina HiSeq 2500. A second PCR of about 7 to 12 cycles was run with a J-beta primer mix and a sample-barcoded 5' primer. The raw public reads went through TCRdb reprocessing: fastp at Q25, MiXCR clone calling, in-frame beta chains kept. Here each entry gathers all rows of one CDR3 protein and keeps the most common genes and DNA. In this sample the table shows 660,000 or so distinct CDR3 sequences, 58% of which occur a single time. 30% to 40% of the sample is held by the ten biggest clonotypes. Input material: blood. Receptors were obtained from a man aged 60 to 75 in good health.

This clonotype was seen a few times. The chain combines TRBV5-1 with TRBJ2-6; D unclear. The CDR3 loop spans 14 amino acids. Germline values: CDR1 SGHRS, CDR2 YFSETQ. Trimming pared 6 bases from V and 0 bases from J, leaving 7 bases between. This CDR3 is CASNYVSGANVLTF. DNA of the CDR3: TGCGCCAGCAATTACGTCTCTGGGGCCAACGTCCTGACTTTC.

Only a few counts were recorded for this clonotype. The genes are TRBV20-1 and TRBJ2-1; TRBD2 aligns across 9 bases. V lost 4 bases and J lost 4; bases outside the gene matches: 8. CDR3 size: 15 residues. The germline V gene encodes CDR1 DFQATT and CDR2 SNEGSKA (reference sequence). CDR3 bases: TGCAGTGCTACGCCCCCGGGACTAGCTTACAATGAGCAGTTCTTC. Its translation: CSATPPGLAYNEQFF.

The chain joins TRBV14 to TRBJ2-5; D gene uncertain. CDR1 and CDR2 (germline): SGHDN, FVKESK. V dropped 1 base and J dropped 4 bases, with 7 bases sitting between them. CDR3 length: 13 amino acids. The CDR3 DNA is TGTGCCAGCAGCCAAGTAACCCGAGAGACCCAGTACTTC. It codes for CASSQVTRETQYF. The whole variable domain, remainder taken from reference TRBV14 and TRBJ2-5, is EAGVTQFPSHSVIEKGQTVTLRCDPISGHDNLYWYRRVMGKEIKFLLHFVKESKQDESGMPNNRFLAERTGGTYSTLKVQPAELEDSGVYFCASSQVTRETQYFGPGTRLLVL.

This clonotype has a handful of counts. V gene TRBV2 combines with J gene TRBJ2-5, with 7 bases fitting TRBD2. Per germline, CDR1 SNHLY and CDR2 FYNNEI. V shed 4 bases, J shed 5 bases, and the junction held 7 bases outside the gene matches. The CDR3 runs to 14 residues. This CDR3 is CASSGDYTYETQYF. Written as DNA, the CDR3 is TGTGCCAGCAGTGGGGACTATACCTATGAGACCCAGTACTTC.

CDR3 sequence reads: CASSLGDYGYGYTF. CDR3 bases: TGCGCCAGCAGCTTAGGGGACTACGGCTATGGCTACACCTTC. V and J are TRBV5-1 and TRBJ1-2, with TRBD1 as a possible D gene (5 bases). Germline CDR1 SGHRS, CDR2 YFSETQ. V was clipped by 2 bases and J by 4 bases, with 12 bases between them. This CDR3 is 14 amino acids long.

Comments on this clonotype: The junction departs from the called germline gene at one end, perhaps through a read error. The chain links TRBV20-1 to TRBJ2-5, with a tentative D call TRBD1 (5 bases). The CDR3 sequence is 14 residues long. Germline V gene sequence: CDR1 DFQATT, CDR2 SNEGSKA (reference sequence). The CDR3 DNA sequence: TGCAGTGCCTCCGTACAGGTGCTCCAAGGGACCCAGTACTTC. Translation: CSASVQVLQGTQYF.

CDR3 sequence: CAISGGDLYTF. CDR3 nucleotide sequence: TGTGCCATCAGTGGGGGGGACCTCTACACCTTC. This chain connects TRBV10-3 to TRBJ1-2; weak D call: TRBD1 (5 bases). The germline V gene has CDR1 ENHRY and CDR2 SYGVKD. V gave up 4 bases and J gave up 10 bases, with 10 bases separating them. This CDR3 comprises 11 residues.

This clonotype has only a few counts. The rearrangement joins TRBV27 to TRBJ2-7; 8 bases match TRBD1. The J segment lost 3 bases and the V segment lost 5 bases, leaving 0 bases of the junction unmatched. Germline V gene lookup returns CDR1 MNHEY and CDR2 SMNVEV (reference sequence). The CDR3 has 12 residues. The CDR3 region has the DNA TGTGCCAGCAGTACAGGGGGCTACGAGCAGTACTTC. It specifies CASSTGGYEQYF.

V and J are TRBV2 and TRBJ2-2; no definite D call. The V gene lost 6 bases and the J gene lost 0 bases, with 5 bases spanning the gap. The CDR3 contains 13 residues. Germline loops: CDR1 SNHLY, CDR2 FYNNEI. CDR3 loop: CASRPTNTGELFF. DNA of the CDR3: TGTGCCAGCAGGCCCACGAACACCGGGGAGCTGTTTTTT.

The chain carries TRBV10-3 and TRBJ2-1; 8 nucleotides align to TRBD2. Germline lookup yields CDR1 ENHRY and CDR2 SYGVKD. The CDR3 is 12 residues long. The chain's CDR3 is CAAGGGPNEQFF. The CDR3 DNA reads TGTGCGGCGGGGGGAGGGCCCAATGAGCAGTTCTTC.

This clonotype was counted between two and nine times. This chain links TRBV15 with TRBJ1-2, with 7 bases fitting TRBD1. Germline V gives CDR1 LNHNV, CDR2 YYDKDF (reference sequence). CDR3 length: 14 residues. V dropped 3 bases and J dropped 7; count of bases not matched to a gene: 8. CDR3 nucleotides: TGTGCCACCAGCAGTAGAAAGACAGGGAGTGGCTACACCTTC. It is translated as CATSSRKTGSGYTF.

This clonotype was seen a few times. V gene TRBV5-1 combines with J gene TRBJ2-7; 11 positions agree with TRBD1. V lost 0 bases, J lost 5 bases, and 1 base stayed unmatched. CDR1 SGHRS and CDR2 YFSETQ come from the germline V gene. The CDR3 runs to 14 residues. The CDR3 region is CASSLGDRGNEQYF. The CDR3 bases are TGCGCCAGCAGCTTGGGGGACAGGGGGAACGAGCAGTACTTC.

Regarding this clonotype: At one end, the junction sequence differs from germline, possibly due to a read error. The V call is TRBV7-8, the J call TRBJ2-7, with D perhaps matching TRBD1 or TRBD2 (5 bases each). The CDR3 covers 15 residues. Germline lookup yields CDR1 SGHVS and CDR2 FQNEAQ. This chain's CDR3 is CASSFHGDGSHEQYF. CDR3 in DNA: TGTGCCAGCAGCTTCCATGGGGACGGCTCCCACGAGCAGTACTTC.

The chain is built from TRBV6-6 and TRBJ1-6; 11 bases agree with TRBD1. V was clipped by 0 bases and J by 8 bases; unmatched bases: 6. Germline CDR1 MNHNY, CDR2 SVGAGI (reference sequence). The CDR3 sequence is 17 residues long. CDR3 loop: CASSYSGQGERDSPLHF. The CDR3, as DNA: TGTGCCAGCAGTTACTCGGGACAGGGGGAGAGGGATTCACCCCTCCACTTT.

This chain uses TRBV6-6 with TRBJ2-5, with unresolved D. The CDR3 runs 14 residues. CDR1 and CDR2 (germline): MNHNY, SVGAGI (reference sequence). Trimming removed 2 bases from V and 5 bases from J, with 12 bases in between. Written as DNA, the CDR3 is TGTGCCAGCAGTTACCCAAGAACGAGCGAGACCCAGTACTTC. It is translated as CASSYPRTSETQYF.

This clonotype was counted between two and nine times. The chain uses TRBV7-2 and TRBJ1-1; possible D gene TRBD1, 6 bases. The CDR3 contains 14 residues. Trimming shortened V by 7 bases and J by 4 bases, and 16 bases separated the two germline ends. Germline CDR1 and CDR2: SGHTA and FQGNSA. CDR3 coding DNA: TGTGCCAGCAACTTGGGGGGGGCGAGCACTGAAGCTTTCTTT. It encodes CASNLGGASTEAFF.

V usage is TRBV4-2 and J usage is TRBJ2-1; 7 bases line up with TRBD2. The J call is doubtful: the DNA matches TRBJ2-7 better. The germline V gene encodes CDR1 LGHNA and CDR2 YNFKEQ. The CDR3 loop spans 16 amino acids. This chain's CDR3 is CASSQDLSGAYNEQYF. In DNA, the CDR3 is TGTGCCAGCAGCCAAGATCTAAGCGGGGCATACAATGAGCAGTACTTC.

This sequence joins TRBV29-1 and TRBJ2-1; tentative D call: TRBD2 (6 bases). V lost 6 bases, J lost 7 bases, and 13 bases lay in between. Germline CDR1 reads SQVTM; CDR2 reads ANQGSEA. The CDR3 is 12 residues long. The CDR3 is CSVSSGENEQFF. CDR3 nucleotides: TGCAGCGTCTCCTCGGGGGAAAATGAGCAGTTCTTC.

CDR3 amino acids: CASSSSGTVNQETQYF. The CDR3 DNA reads as TGTGCCAGCAGCTCCTCCGGGACAGTTAACCAAGAGACCCAGTACTTC. This chain joins TRBV5-5 and TRBJ2-5; 7 bases match TRBD1. Looked up from germline, CDR1 is SGHKS and CDR2 is YYEKEE (reference sequence). V lost 3 bases to trimming and J lost 0 bases; unmatched junction nucleotides: 8. The CDR3 has 16 residues.

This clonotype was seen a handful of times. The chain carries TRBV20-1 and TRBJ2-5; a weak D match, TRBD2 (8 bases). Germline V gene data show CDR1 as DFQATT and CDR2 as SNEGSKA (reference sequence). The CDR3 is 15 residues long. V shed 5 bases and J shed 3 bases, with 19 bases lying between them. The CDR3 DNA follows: TGCAGTGCTGAGGGTACGGGAGGGGGCGAAGAGACCCAGTACTTC. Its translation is CSAEGTGGGEETQYF.

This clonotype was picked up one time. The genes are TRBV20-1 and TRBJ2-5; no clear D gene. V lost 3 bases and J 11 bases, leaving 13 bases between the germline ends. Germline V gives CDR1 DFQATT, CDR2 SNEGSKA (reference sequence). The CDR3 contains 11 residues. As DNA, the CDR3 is TGCAGTGCTAGTGACACCTACGGGCAGTACTTC. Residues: CSASDTYGQYF.

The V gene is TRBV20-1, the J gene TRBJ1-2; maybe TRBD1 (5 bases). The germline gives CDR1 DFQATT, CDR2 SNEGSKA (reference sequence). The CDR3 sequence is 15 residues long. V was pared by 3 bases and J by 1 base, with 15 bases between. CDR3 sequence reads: CSARRPGGYNYGYTF. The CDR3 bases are TGCAGTGCTAGGAGACCGGGGGGGTATAACTATGGCTACACCTTC.

CDR3 in DNA: TGTGCCAGCAGTGTCGGATACAGGCCTTACTATGGCTACACCTTC. It yields the protein CASSVGYRPYYGYTF. V usage is TRBV6-2 or TRBV6-3 and J usage is TRBJ1-2, with a possible D match to TRBD1 (5 bases). CDR3 size: 15 residues. Germline-derived CDR1 and CDR2 are MNHEY and SVGEGT. V was trimmed by 5 bases and J by 3 bases, leaving 16 bases between them.

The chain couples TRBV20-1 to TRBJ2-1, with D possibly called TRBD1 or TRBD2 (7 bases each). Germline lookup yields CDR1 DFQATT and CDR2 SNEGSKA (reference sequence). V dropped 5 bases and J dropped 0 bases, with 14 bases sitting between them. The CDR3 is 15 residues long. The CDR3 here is CSALGGGASYNEQFF. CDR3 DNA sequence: TGCAGTGCTCTGGGAGGGGGCGCCTCCTACAATGAGCAGTTCTTC.